This TCR beta chain comes out of a study of shared clonotypes between healthy human individuals. An assay was performed, and its level was deep. It was about 0.3 ug DNA, about 30,000 T cell genomes, that went into each replicate PCR of unsorted PBMC. Assay: immunoSEQ multiplex PCR; the TCRdb copy retains only in-frame clones and omits some. The sample contains fewer than 650,000 clones, roughly 72% of which appear only once. Study-wide results and caveats: Since donors were few, the genetic and exposure-history diversity represented was limited. Sequencing depth was a factor that was expected to affect clonotype sharing among donors.

Note on this clone: The antigen is unknown.

There are 16 residues in the CDR3. V was trimmed by 0 bases and J by 1 base, leaving 11 bases between them. Germline V gene sequence: CDR1 SGHRS, CDR2 YFSETQ. Material: PBMCs. This rearrangement joins TRBV5-1 to TRBJ1-3, with D maybe TRBD1 (6 bases). The TCR originated in a woman in her 40s in good health. Some clones in this sample may be carry-over from other donors' samples. The CDR3 sequence: CASSLATGTSGNTIYF. The CDR3, as DNA: TGCGCCAGCAGCTTGGCCACCGGGACATCTGGAAACACCATATATTTT.